This T cell receptor beta chain was recorded in a study of blood T cell repertoires in COVID-19. Study-wide background: From the United States, Italy and Spain came samples of acute and convalescent COVID-19. T cells, B-cell-depleted T cells, or PBMCs supplied cDNA or gDNA.

V was shortened by 3 bases and J by 9 bases, with 18 bases between the two germline ends. CDR1 and CDR2 from the germline V gene are MDHEN and SYDVKM. This CDR3 has 15 residues. Authors' data handling: Scientists estimated how many nucleated cells there were by amplifying reference gene primers. Sequencing was performed with immunoSEQ multiplex PCR; in TCRdb, only in-frame clones are kept and a portion is missing. D and trimming come from the DNA, and the V and J calls and clone size come from that table. The table lists 390,000 or so clones, 90% of them singletons, with around 7% in the top ten. This receptor was identified in a man aged 18-30 years with active or convalescent COVID-19. The source material was peripheral blood. The V and J genes are TRBV28 and TRBJ2-1; D is uncertain. Here the CDR3 DNA reads TGTGCCAGCAGTTTTACGGTAGCCGTGGTACGTGAGCAGTTCTTC. Translation: CASSFTVAVVREQFF.